This TCR beta chain was sequenced for a study of Ad26.COV2.S vaccination and SARS-CoV-2 variants. Study-wide results and limits: Possible underestimation of total T cell responses by the TCR breadth and depth analyses was noted. It was found that vaccine and placebo recipients had similar non-spike TCR breadth.

The CDR3 covers 14 residues. The germline gives CDR1 SEHNR, CDR2 FQNEAQ (reference sequence). J lost 7 bases, V lost 2 bases, and 5 bases had no gene match. Documented treatment: around 19 received Ad26.COV2.S at low or high dose, single or two shots; several received placebo; per-sample allocation not given. Sampling was done on day 63 after the first vaccine or placebo injection. Recruitment in Boston yielded a donor of adult age, 18-55 years. Worth noting for this clone: Its antigen is not identified.

Libraries were prepared by immunoSEQ multiplex PCR; TCRdb keeps only in-frame clonotypes and omits some of them. The sample includes about 350,000 clones, less than 90% of them seen just once. This receptor was obtained from a person between 18 and 60 years old who received the Ad26.COV2.S COVID-19 vaccine or a placebo. This material consisted of peripheral blood, taken in a trial of Ad26.COV2.S vaccine versus placebo. The J gene is TRBJ2-7, the V gene TRBV7-9, with 10 bases fitting TRBD2. Here the CDR3 reads CASSLLLAGREQYF. The CDR3 DNA reads TGTGCCAGCAGCTTACTACTAGCGGGACGTGAGCAGTACTTC.